This T cell receptor (beta chain) stems from a study of PD-1 blockade in mismatch repair-deficient tumors. Study-wide context: All were previously treated, progressing patients with about 11 mismatch repair-deficient cancer types. Study observations and caveats: Rapid post-treatment expansion, then contraction, generally preceding radiologic response, marked tumor-resident clones.

CDR1 LNHDA and CDR2 SQIVND come from the germline V gene (reference sequence). V was pared by 4 bases and J by 0 bases, with 16 bases between. The CDR3 totals 18 residues. Concerning this clone: Its antigen is not known.

Three pembrolizumab responders had their TCRs sequenced. Profiled with immunoSEQ multiplex PCR; TCRdb holds only in-frame clones, not every one. This table has about 38,000 clones, 70% to 80% appearing once. This TCR was recovered from an adult with mismatch repair-deficient cancer. The sequenced sample was peripheral blood, obtained 4 weeks after starting pembrolizumab. The chain carries TRBV19 and TRBJ2-6; D gene uncertain. The CDR3 loop is CASSTGRPVTSGANVLTF. The CDR3 bases are TGTGCCAGTAGTACAGGACGGCCTGTCACCTCTGGGGCCAACGTCCTGACTTTC.